The text below deals with one T cell receptor beta chain. As yet, its antigen is unknown. The CDR3 is 14 residues long. V lost 1 base, J lost 2 bases, and 8 bases lay in between. Looked up from germline, CDR1 is SGHTA and CDR2 is FQGNSA. The data stem from a study of siplizumab effects on memory and regulatory T cells. General study points: Naive T cells were seemingly more diverse than memory cells, and major contributions to the alloresponse seemed to be made by them. The authors mapped only a minor fraction of alloreactive clones to unstimulated subsets.

TCR templates, approximately 100,000 per sample, were assayed. Sequencing used immunoSEQ multiplex PCR; TCRdb keeps in-frame clones, though not all of them. The table includes over 95,000 clones, just over 90% detected once. The receptor's source is a human donor in good health. The chain uses TRBV7-2 and TRBJ1-2; no clear D. Sequenced material: non-Treg CD4+ T cells sorted from blood. The chain's CDR3 is CASSLGSTNYGYTF. In DNA, the CDR3 is TGTGCCAGCAGCTTAGGGTCCACCAACTATGGCTACACCTTC.